The source of this TCR beta chain is a study of blood T cell repertoires in COVID-19. Original processing notes: Estimation of nucleated cell counts relied on the amplification of reference gene primers. The data were produced by immunoSEQ multiplex PCR, yet TCRdb's version contains in-frame clones alone and is incomplete. That table is the source of V, J and clone size, and D and trimming were worked out from the DNA. The data contain 150,000 to 200,000 clones, approximately 84% of them seen just once; the ten biggest clones take up roughly 7.3%. Membership in each cohort depended on participant-reported clinical history. The TCR comes from a woman aged 45 to 65 who had recovered from COVID-19. Material for sequencing was PBMCs or T cells enriched from blood (not recorded which).

The CDR3, as DNA: TGTGCCAGCACTCTCCCGGTCGGTCAGCCCCAGCATTTT. Amino acids: CASTLPVGQPQHF. V is TRBV28 and J is TRBJ1-5; D call uncertain. CDR3 length: 13 residues. Germline V CDR1 and CDR2: MDHEN, SYDVKM. V was pared by 7 bases and J by 6 bases, with 13 bases between. Variable domain in full (rest from reference TRBV28 and TRBJ1-5): DVKVTQSSRYLVKRTGEKVFLECVQDMDHENMFWYRQDPGLGLRLIYFSYDVKMKEKGDIPEGYSVSREKKERFSLILESASTNQTSMYLCASTLPVGQPQHFGDGTRLSIL.